This T cell receptor beta chain was captured by sequencing in a study of response to subunit inactivated influenza vaccine. TCRdb fed the RT-PCR reads into MiXCR, producing one record per CDR3 protein. The repertoire holds hundreds of thousands of distinct CDR3 sequences, with about 11% as singletons. These data were also reused for a study on T cells expressing NK-cell markers. That publication notes: As the method of synthesis, 5'RACE template switching with UMIs yielded TCR beta cDNA.

The sequenced sample was PBMCs from blood, obtained on the day of vaccination. This TCR derives from a man aged 45-60 years who received an inactivated influenza vaccine.

This CDR3 is CSARDPREGRETQYF. The CDR3 DNA reads as TGCAGTGCTAGAGATCCGCGGGAGGGCAGGGAGACCCAGTACTTC. This chain uses TRBV20-1 with TRBJ2-5, with 9 bases identical to TRBD2. Germline loops: CDR1 DFQATT, CDR2 SNEGSKA (reference sequence). There are 15 residues in the CDR3. V dropped 0 bases and J dropped 5; count of bases not matched to a gene: 7.